These 14 T cell receptor beta chains were sequenced from one sample in a study of blood T cell repertoires in COVID-19. Profiled with immunoSEQ multiplex PCR; TCRdb holds only in-frame clones, not every one. Of about 140,000 clones in the sample, 84% are singletons; the top ten hold about 10%. Sequencing used peripheral blood. The origin of the receptors is a man in his sixties with active or convalescent COVID-19.

Remarks on this clone: The sample contains more than one DNA sequence encoding this CDR3. CDR3 DNA sequence: TGTGCCAGCAGTTCGAGGGCTGGCAATCAGCCCCAGCATTTT. Its translation: CASSSRAGNQPQHF. The chain employs TRBV6-5 and TRBJ1-5; the D is unclear. V lost 4 bases to trimming and J lost 2 bases, with 9 bases between them. The length of the CDR3 is 14 residues. Germline loops: CDR1 MNHEY, CDR2 SVGAGI.

This clone was recorded a few times. The CDR3 DNA reads as TGTGCCAGCACTCCCTCTAGCGCCGAATACGAGCAGTACGTC. Translated, it gives CASTPSSAEYEQYV. This chain joins TRBV28 and TRBJ2-7; D is perhaps TRBD2 (6 bases). This CDR3 is 14 amino acids long. Trimming took 7 bases from V and 4 from J, leaving 17 bases between them. CDR1 and CDR2 from the germline V gene are MDHEN and SYDVKM.

The gene calls are TRBV10-3 and TRBJ2-7; 8 bases agree with TRBD1. After removal of 4 bases from V and 4 bases from J, the junction contained 3 bases not matched to a gene. From germline, CDR1 is ENHRY and CDR2 SYGVKD. There are 13 residues in the CDR3. The CDR3 here is CAISGDRSYEQYV. For the CDR3, the DNA is TGTGCCATCAGTGGGGACAGGTCTTACGAGCAGTACGTC.

DNA of the CDR3: TGTGCCAGCAGCCCATCTAAGTGGGAGAACAGTAAAGCTTTCTTT. Its translation: CASSPSKWENSKAFF. This chain links TRBV6-5 with TRBJ1-1; D remains ambiguous. The CDR3 covers 15 residues. V shed 6 bases and J shed 9 bases, with 23 bases lying between them. Germline-derived CDR1 and CDR2 are MNHEY and SVGAGI.

The genes are TRBV5-1 and TRBJ1-6, with 10 nucleotides matching TRBD1. This CDR3 region has 15 residues. Germline V CDR1 and CDR2: SGHRS, YFSETQ. The trim removed 3 bases at V and 8 bases at J, leaving 5 bases unmatched. The CDR3 spells CASSSPGTGDSPLHF. DNA for the CDR3: TGCGCCAGCAGCTCACCCGGGACAGGGGATTCACCCCTCCACTTT.

The CDR3 spells CASSPREGNQPQHF. The CDR3 coding sequence is TGTGCCAGCTCACCTAGAGAGGGCAATCAGCCCCAGCATTTT. The chain joins TRBV18 to TRBJ1-5; the D is unclear. The germline gives CDR1 KGHSH, CDR2 LQKENI. The V gene lost 3 bases and the J gene lost 2 bases, with 8 bases spanning the gap. This CDR3 is 14 amino acids long.

The chain couples TRBV21-1 to TRBJ2-3; TRBD1 reflects the table's D call only, with no check against the DNA. TRBV21-1 is listed as a pseudogene. The length of the CDR3 is 18 residues. The CDR3 spells CASSKTRDTSQSTDTQYF. DNA of the CDR3: TGTGCCAGCAGCAAGACCCGGGACACTTCCCAGAGCACAGATACGCAGTATTTT.

The chain has TRBV5-6 and TRBJ1-2, with 9 bases matching TRBD1. V gave up 4 bases and J gave up 7 bases; unmatched junction bases: 14. The CDR3 contains 16 residues. In germline, CDR1 is SGHDT, CDR2 YYEEEE. The CDR3 region has the DNA TGTGCCAGCAGCCCCGGGCCACAGGGGGCGCCCCGTGGCTACACCTTC. Encoded protein: CASSPGPQGAPRGYTF.

J is TRBJ1-5 and V is TRBV7-9, with TRBD1 as a possible D gene (5 bases). V was shortened by 1 base and J by 4 bases, with 11 bases between the two germline ends. Germline lookup yields CDR1 SEHNR and CDR2 FQNEAQ (reference sequence). The CDR3 is 15 residues long. CDR3 in amino acids: CASSLGTDKNQPQHF. The CDR3 nucleotides read TGTGCCAGCAGCTTAGGGACGGACAAAAATCAGCCCCAGCATTTT.

This clone turned up a few times. The V call is TRBV28, the J call TRBJ2-1, with TRBD2 as a possible D gene (5 bases). The CDR3 has 13 residues. The germline V and J ends were trimmed by 6 bases and 12 bases, with 18 bases remaining between them. Germline V CDR1 and CDR2: MDHEN, SYDVKM. CDR3 DNA sequence: TGTGCCAGCAGCCCCACTAGAACGTCGCCGCAGTTCTTC. Translated, it gives CASSPTRTSPQFF. The variable domain in full, completed from reference TRBV28 and TRBJ2-1, reads DVKVTQSSRYLVKRTGEKVFLECVQDMDHENMFWYRQDPGLGLRLIYFSYDVKMKEKGDIPEGYSVSREKKERFSLILESASTNQTSMYLCASSPTRTSPQFFGPGTRLTVL.

This chain joins TRBV24-1 and TRBJ1-2; TRBD1 agrees at 7 bases. The CDR3 has 18 residues. V trimming: 2 bases; J trimming: 0 bases; junction bases outside the gene matches: 11. Germline assignment: CDR1 KGHDR and CDR2 SFDVKD. The CDR3 protein is CATSDSGTATLPNYGYTF. CDR3 coding DNA: TGTGCCACCAGTGATTCGGGGACAGCGACCCTACCTAACTATGGCTACACCTTC.

The chain links TRBV19 to TRBJ2-5, with 8 bases identical to TRBD2. Per germline, CDR1 LNHDA and CDR2 SQIVND (reference sequence). Trimming took 3 bases from V and 5 from J; bases not matched to a gene: 8. This CDR3 has 15 amino acids. The CDR3 region is CASSISGGGSETQYF. The CDR3 DNA reads TGTGCCAGTAGTATTTCGGGAGGGGGATCCGAGACCCAGTACTTC.

The chain is built from TRBV27 and TRBJ2-7; 8 nucleotides line up with TRBD1. CDR3 length: 17 amino acids. Trimming at V came to 2 bases and at J to 2 bases, leaving 11 bases not matched to a gene. In germline, CDR1 is MNHEY, CDR2 SMNVEV (reference sequence). The CDR3 nucleotides are TGTGCCAGCAGTTTAAGTGGGAGGACAGGGTGGGCCTACGAGCAGTACTTC. It translates to CASSLSGRTGWAYEQYF.

V and J are TRBV5-6 and TRBJ2-1, with 8 bases lining up with TRBD1. CDR3 length: 16 amino acids. Germline assignment: CDR1 SGHDT and CDR2 YYEEEE. Trimming removed 1 base from V and 7 bases from J; junction bases left unmatched: 10. The CDR3 protein is CASSLSFQGARNEQFF. CDR3 DNA: TGTGCCAGCAGCTTGTCCTTTCAGGGGGCGCGGAATGAGCAGTTCTTC.